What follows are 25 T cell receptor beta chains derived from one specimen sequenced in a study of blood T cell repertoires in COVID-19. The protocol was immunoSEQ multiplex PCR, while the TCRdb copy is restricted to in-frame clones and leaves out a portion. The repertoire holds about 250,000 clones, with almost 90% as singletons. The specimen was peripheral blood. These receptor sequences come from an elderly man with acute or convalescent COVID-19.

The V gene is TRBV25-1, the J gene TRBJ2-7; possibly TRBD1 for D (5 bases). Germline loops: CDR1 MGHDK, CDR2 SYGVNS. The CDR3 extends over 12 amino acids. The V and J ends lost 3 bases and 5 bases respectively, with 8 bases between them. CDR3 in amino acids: CASSDLGDEQYF. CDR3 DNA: TGTGCCAGCAGTGATTTAGGGGACGAGCAGTACTTC.

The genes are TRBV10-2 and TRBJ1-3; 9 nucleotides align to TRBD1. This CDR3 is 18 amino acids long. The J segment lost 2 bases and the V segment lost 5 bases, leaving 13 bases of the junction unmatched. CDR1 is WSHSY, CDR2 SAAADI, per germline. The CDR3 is CASSFGPGQGAAGNTIYF. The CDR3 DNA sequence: TGCGCCAGCAGTTTCGGACCGGGACAGGGAGCGGCTGGAAACACCATATATTTT.

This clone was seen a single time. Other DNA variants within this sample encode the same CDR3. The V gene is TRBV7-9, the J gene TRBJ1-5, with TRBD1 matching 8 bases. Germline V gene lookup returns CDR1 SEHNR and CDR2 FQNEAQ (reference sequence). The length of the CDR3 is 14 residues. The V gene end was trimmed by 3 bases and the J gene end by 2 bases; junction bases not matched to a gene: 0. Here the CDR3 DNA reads TGTGCCAGCAGCTTGACAGGGGGCAATCAGCCCCAGCATTTT. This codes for CASSLTGGNQPQHF.

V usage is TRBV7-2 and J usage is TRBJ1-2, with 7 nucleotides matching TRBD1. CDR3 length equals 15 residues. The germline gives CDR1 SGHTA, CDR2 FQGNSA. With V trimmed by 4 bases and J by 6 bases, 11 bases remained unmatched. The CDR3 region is CASSSRFLDRNGYTF. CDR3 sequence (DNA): TGTGCCAGCAGCTCCCGGTTCCTGGACAGGAATGGCTACACCTTC.

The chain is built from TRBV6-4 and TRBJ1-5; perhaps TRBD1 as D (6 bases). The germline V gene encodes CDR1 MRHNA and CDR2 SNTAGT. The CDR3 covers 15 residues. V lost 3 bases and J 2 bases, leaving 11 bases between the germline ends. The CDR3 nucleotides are TGTGCCAGCAGTGAATTCCCAGGGGGCAATCAGCCCCAGCATTTT. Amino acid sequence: CASSEFPGGNQPQHF.

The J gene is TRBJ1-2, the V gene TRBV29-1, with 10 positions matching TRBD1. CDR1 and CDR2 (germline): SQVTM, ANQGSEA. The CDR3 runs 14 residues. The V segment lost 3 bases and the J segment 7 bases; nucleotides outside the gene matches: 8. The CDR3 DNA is TGCAGCGTTGATGTGGGACAGGGGAGAGTTGGCTACACCTTC. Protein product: CSVDVGQGRVGYTF. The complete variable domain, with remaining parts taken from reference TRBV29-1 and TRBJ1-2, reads SAVISQKPSRDICQRGTSLTIQCQVDSQVTMMFWYRQQPGQSLTLIATANQGSEATYESGFVIDKFPISRPNLTFSTLTVSNMSPEDSSIYLCSVDVGQGRVGYTFGSGTRLTVV.

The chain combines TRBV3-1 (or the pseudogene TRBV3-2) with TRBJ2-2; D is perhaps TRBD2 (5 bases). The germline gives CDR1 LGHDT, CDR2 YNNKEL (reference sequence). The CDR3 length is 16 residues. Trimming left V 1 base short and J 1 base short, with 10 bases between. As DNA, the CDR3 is TGTGCCAGCAGCCAAGGTGGAGGCCGGAACACCGGGGAGCTGTTTTTT. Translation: CASSQGGGRNTGELFF.

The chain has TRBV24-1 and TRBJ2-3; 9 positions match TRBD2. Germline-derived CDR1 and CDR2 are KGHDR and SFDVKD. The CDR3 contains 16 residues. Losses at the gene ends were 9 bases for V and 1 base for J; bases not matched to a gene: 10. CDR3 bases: TGTGCCACCCAGGTAGCGGGAGTTAAAGGCACAGATACGCAGTATTTT. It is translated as CATQVAGVKGTDTQYF.

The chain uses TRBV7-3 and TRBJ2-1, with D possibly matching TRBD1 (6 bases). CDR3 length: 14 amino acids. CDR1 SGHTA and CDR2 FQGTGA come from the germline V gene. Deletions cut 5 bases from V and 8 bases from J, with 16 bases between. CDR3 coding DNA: TGTGCCAGCAGCCCTTTAGGACAGTTCCATGAGCAGTTCTTC. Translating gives CASSPLGQFHEQFF.

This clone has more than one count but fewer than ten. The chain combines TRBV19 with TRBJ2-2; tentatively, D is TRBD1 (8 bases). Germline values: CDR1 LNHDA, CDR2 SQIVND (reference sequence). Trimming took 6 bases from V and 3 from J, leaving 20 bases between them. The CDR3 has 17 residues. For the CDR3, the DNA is TGTGCCAGTAGGATGGACAGGGTCAGCGGGGACACCGGGGAGCTGTTTTTT. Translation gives CASRMDRVSGDTGELFF.

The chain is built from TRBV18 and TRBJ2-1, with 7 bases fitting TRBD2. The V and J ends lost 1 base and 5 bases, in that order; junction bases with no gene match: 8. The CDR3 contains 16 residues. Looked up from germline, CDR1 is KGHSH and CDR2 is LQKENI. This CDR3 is CASSPLPAGVDNEQFF. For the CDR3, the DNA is TGTGCCAGCTCACCACTCCCGGCGGGAGTCGACAATGAGCAGTTCTTC.

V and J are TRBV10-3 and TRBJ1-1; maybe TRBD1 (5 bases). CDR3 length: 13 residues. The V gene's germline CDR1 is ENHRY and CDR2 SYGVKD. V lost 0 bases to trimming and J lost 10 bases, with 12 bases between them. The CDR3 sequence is CAISESGRGLAFF. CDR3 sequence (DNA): TGTGCCATCAGTGAGTCGGGGCGGGGCTTAGCTTTCTTT.

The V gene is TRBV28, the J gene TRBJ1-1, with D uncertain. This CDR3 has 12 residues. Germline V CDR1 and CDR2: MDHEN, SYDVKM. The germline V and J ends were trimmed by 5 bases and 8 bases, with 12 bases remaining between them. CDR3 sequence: CASSLSYLEAFF. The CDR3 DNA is TGTGCCAGCAGTCTCTCGTACCTAGAAGCTTTCTTT.

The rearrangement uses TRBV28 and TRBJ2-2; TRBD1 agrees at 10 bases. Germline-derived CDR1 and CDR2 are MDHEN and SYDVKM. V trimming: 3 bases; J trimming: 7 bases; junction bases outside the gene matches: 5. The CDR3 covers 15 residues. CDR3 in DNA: TGTGCCAGCAGTTTTCCGGACAGGGGGATCGGGGAGCTGTTTTTT. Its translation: CASSFPDRGIGELFF.

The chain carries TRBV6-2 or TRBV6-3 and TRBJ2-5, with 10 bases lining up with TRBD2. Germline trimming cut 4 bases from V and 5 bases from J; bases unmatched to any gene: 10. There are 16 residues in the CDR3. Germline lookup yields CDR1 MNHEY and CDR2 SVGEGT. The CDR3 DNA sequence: TGTGCCAGCAGTTGGGCAAGCGGGAGGGCCACCGAGACCCAGTACTTC. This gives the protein CASSWASGRATETQYF.

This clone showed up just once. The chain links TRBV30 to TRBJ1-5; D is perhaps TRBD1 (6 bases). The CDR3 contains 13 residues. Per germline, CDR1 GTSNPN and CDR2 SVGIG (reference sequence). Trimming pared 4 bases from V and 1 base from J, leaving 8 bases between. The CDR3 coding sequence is TGTGCCTGGAACAGGGTAAGCAATCAGCCCCAGCATTTT. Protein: CAWNRVSNQPQHF.

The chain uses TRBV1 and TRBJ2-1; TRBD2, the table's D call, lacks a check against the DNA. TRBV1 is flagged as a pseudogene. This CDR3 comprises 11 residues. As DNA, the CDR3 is TGCACCAGCAGCCTACGCGATGAGCAGTTCTTC. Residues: CTSSLRDEQFF.

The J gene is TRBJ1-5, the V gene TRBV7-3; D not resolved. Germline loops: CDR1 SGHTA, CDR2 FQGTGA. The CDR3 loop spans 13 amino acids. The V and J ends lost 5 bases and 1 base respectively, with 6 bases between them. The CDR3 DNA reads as TGTGCCAGCAGCCCGGGGAGCAATCAGCCCCAGCATTTT. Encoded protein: CASSPGSNQPQHF. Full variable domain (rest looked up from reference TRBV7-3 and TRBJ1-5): GAGVSQTPSNKVTEKGKYVELRCDPISGHTALYWYRQSLGQGPEFLIYFQGTGAADDSGLPNDRFFAVRPEGSVSTLKIQRTERGDSAVYLCASSPGSNQPQHFGDGTRLSIL.

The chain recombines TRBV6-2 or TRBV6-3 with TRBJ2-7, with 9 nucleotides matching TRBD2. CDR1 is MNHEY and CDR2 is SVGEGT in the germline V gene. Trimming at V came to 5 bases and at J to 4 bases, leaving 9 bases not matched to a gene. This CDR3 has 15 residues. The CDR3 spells CASSIAGVQSYEQYF. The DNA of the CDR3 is TGTGCCAGCAGTATAGCGGGAGTACAATCGTACGAGCAGTACTTC.

The CDR3, as DNA: TGTGCCAGCTCACCCCAGGGGAGAGAAAAACTGTTTTTT. Its protein product is CASSPQGREKLFF. The chain recombines TRBV18 with TRBJ1-4; TRBD1 might be the D (6 bases). Germline CDR1 and CDR2: KGHSH and LQKENI. V lost 3 bases, J lost 8 bases, and 10 bases lay in between. This CDR3 contains 13 residues.

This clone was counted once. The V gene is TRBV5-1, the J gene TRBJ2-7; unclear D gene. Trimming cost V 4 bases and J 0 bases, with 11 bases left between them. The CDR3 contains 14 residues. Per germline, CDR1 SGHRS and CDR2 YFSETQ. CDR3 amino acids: CASSLLSSSYEQYF. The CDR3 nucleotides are TGCGCCAGCAGCCTGTTGAGTAGCTCCTACGAGCAGTACTTC.

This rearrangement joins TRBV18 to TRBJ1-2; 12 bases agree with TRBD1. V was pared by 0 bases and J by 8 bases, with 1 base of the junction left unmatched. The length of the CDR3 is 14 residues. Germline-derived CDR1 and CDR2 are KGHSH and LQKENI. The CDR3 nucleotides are TGTGCCAGCTCACCACCGGGGACAGGGGGCGGCTACACCTTC. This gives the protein CASSPPGTGGGYTF.

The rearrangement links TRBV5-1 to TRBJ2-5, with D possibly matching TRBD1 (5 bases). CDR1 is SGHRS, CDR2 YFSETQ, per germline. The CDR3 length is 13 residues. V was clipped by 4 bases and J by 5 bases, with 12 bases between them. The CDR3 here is CASSAVGLETQYF. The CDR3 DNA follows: TGCGCCAGCAGCGCCGTGGGGCTGGAGACCCAGTACTTC.

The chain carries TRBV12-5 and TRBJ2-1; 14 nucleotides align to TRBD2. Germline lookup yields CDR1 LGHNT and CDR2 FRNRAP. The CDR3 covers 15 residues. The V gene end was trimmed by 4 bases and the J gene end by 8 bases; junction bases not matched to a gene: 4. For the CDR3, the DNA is TGTGCTAGTGGTTCGGGACTAGCGGGAGACCATGAGCAGTTCTTC. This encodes CASGSGLAGDHEQFF.

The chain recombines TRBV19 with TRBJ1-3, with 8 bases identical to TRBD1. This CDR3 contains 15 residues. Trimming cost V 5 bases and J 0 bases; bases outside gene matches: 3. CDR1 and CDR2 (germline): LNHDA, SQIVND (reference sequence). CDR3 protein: CASSQDRASGNTIYF. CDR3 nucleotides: TGTGCCAGTAGTCAGGACAGGGCCTCTGGAAACACCATATATTTT.